Listed here are 30 T cell receptor beta chains from one sample, sequenced in a study of type 1 regulatory T cells (dated by TCRdb to the early 2020s). The sample was run on an Illumina MiSeq. The public reads were reprocessed in TCRdb via fastp at Q25 and MiXCR, keeping in-frame beta chains. Here each entry gathers all rows of one CDR3 protein and keeps the most common genes and DNA. The sample has some 90,000 distinct CDR3 sequences on record, 30% to 35% of them singletons. Clones ranked in the top ten supply 2% to 2.5% of the sample. The source material was CD4+ T cells, either the whole sample or a sorted fraction (not recorded which). These receptors were collected from a human donor in good health.

This chain joins TRBV7-9 and TRBJ2-5; D possibly corresponds to TRBD2 (5 bases). Germline CDR1 reads SEHNR; CDR2 reads FQNEAQ (reference sequence). The germline V and J ends were trimmed by 5 bases and 6 bases, with 16 bases remaining between them. This CDR3 contains 14 residues. This CDR3 reads CASSASGSVKTQYF. DNA for the CDR3: TGTGCCAGCAGCGCGAGCGGCTCTGTGAAGACCCAGTACTTC.

This clonotype was seen only once. Here the CDR3 DNA reads TGTGCCAGCAGTAGTCCGGACAGTCAAGAGACCCAGTACTTC. Translating gives CASSSPDSQETQYF. The chain employs TRBV28 and TRBJ2-5, with D possibly matching TRBD1 (6 bases). Germline V gene lookup returns CDR1 MDHEN and CDR2 SYDVKM. The CDR3 consists of 14 residues. Trimming left V 5 bases short and J 2 bases short, with 12 bases between.

In its sample, this clonotype was seen a few times. The V gene is TRBV3-1, the J gene TRBJ2-6; D unresolved. With 0 bases removed from V and 0 bases from J, the gap between germline ends came to 12 bases. Germline CDR1 LGHDT, CDR2 YNNKEL (reference sequence). The CDR3 is 18 amino acids. DNA of the CDR3: TGTGCCAGCAGCCAAGAATTGAACAGCTACTCTGGGGCCAACGTCCTGACTTTC. Protein product: CASSQELNSYSGANVLTF.

This chain links TRBV6-6 with TRBJ1-4; tentatively, D is TRBD1 (5 bases). CDR3 length: 14 amino acids. Germline V gene sequence: CDR1 MNHNY, CDR2 SVGAGI (reference sequence). Trimming took off 6 bases at V and 6 bases at J, with 14 bases between the two ends. CDR3 residues: CASSRGEWDEKLFF. The DNA of the CDR3 is TGTGCCAGCAGCCGGGGGGAATGGGATGAAAAACTGTTTTTT.

The gene calls are TRBV10-3 and TRBJ2-7, with 8 nucleotides matching TRBD1. The CDR3 is made up of 15 amino acids. Germline loops: CDR1 ENHRY, CDR2 SYGVKD. J lost 0 bases, V lost 5 bases, and 6 bases had no gene match. Here the CDR3 DNA reads TGTGCCATCAGTAAAGGGACAGGCAGCTCCTACGAGCAGTACTTC. Its protein product is CAISKGTGSSYEQYF.

This chain joins TRBV2 and TRBJ2-1; 15 bases are a match to TRBD2. Per germline, CDR1 SNHLY and CDR2 FYNNEI. The CDR3 is 14 amino acids. The V segment lost 6 bases and the J segment 14 bases; nucleotides outside the gene matches: 8. The CDR3 DNA sequence: TGTGCCAGCAGCGAGGGACTAGCGGGAGGAACTGAGTTCTTC. This gives the protein CASSEGLAGGTEFF.

Many counts were recorded for this clonotype. This chain connects TRBV12-3 or TRBV12-4 to TRBJ2-3; 14 bases map to TRBD2. The CDR3 contains 17 residues. With 2 bases clipped from V and 8 bases from J, the junction kept 9 bases outside the gene matches. The CDR3 coding sequence is TGTGCCAGCAGTTTAAGGGGACTAGCGGGAGAAGGCGGTACGCAGTATTTT. Its protein product is CASSLRGLAGEGGTQYF.

In its sample, this clonotype was seen many times. The chain carries TRBV20-1 and TRBJ2-7; possible D gene TRBD2, 5 bases. This CDR3 comprises 15 residues. V was cut by 3 bases and J by 2 bases, with 17 bases left in between. Germline V gives CDR1 DFQATT, CDR2 SNEGSKA (reference sequence). The CDR3 protein is CSASPRRGATYEQYF. The CDR3 DNA sequence: TGCAGTGCTAGCCCCCGACGGGGAGCCACCTACGAGCAGTACTTC.

This rearrangement joins TRBV5-1 to TRBJ2-3; unclear D gene. The CDR3 contains 12 residues. The germline V gene encodes CDR1 SGHRS and CDR2 YFSETQ. Trimming removed 1 base at V and 6 bases at J, with 6 bases between. Written as DNA, the CDR3 is TGCGCCAGCAGCTTGAACTGGGATACGCAGTATTTT. Its protein product is CASSLNWDTQYF.

This clonotype occurred many times. The chain combines TRBV7-2 with TRBJ2-1, with D perhaps matching TRBD1 or TRBD2 (5 bases each). The CDR3 consists of 16 residues. The germline V and J ends were trimmed by 5 bases and 6 bases, with 20 bases remaining between them. The germline gives CDR1 SGHTA, CDR2 FQGNSA. CDR3 nucleotide sequence: TGTGCCAGCAGCCCAACGCCGGGACGGATAATCAATGAGCAGTTCTTC. It codes for CASSPTPGRIINEQFF. Combining the CDR3 with reference TRBV7-2 and TRBJ2-1 gives the whole variable domain GAGVSQSPSNKVTEKGKDVELRCDPISGHTALYWYRQSLGQGLEFLIYFQGNSAPDKSGLPSDRFSAERTGGSVSTLTIQRTQQEDSAVYLCASSPTPGRIINEQFFGPGTRLTVL.

V is TRBV4-1 and J is TRBJ2-5; D uncertain. In germline, CDR1 is MGHRA, CDR2 YSYEKL. CDR3 length equals 15 residues. Trimming took off 1 base at V and 5 bases at J, with 14 bases between the two ends. Here the CDR3 DNA reads TGCGCCAGCAGCCAAGTAAACACTCTCGGGGAGACCCAGTACTTC. Translation gives CASSQVNTLGETQYF.

This rearrangement joins TRBV7-2 to TRBJ2-1; 7 bases are shared with TRBD2. Germline values: CDR1 SGHTA, CDR2 FQGNSA. The CDR3 is 14 amino acids. With 0 bases clipped from V and 15 bases from J, the junction kept 11 bases outside the gene matches. CDR3 residues: CASSLAPNAGAGFF. CDR3 DNA: TGTGCCAGCAGCTTAGCCCCCAACGCGGGAGCGGGGTTCTTC.

The gene calls are TRBV3-1 and TRBJ2-1; TRBD2 agrees at 7 bases. The CDR3 length is 15 residues. The V gene end was trimmed by 1 base and the J gene end by 9 bases; junction bases not matched to a gene: 9. Germline V lookup: CDR1 LGHDT, CDR2 YNNKEL (reference sequence). CDR3 in DNA: TGTGCCAGCAGCCAAGGGTTGGCGGGAGTTACTGAGCAGTTCTTC. This gives the protein CASSQGLAGVTEQFF.

The gene calls are TRBV28 and TRBJ2-7, with 8 bases matching TRBD2. Germline CDR1 is MDHEN and CDR2 is SYDVKM. The CDR3 length is 15 residues. The trim removed 6 bases at V and 2 bases at J, leaving 9 bases unmatched. For the CDR3, the DNA is TGTGCCAGCAGACCTACTAGCGGAGTCACCTACGAGCAGTACTTC. Protein product: CASRPTSGVTYEQYF.

This clonotype has more than one count but fewer than ten. The chain carries TRBV12-3 or TRBV12-4 and TRBJ2-1; no firm D call. There are 15 residues in the CDR3. V was cut by 6 bases and J by 1 base, with 13 bases left in between. The CDR3 sequence: CASSPPNRSYNEQFF. The CDR3 DNA reads TGTGCCAGCAGCCCTCCTAATAGGTCCTACAATGAGCAGTTCTTC.

The chain is built from TRBV20-1 and TRBJ1-5, with D maybe TRBD1 (6 bases). The CDR3 extends over 14 amino acids. The germline V gene encodes CDR1 DFQATT and CDR2 SNEGSKA (reference sequence). Between the trimmed V and J ends, which lost 4 bases and 4 bases, there was a span of 14 bases. The CDR3 here is CSAKNPDSNQPQHF. CDR3 coding DNA: TGCAGTGCTAAAAACCCGGACAGTAATCAGCCCCAGCATTTT.

This clonotype was observed a few times. This chain joins TRBV19 and TRBJ2-1; 10 bases line up with TRBD2. There are 15 residues in the CDR3. Trimming cost V 5 bases and J 7 bases; bases outside gene matches: 8. Per the germline V gene, CDR1 is LNHDA and CDR2 is SQIVND (reference sequence). The CDR3 spells CASSVLAGEGNEQFF. The CDR3 nucleotides are TGTGCCAGTAGTGTCCTAGCGGGAGAAGGGAATGAGCAGTTCTTC.

This clonotype was seen a handful of times. This rearrangement joins TRBV6-5 to TRBJ1-5, with a tentative D call TRBD1 (5 bases). The CDR3 is made up of 15 amino acids. Trimming took off 6 bases at V and 4 bases at J, with 16 bases between the two ends. Germline-derived CDR1 and CDR2 are MNHEY and SVGAGI. The CDR3 DNA sequence: TGTGCCAGCAGACAATTCGACGGGACGAATCAGCCCCAGCATTTT. Translated, it gives CASRQFDGTNQPQHF.

This clonotype counts as large. This chain uses TRBV4-3 with TRBJ2-1; 8 bases match TRBD2. The junction had 3 bases not matched to a gene; V was cut back by 5 bases and J by 0 bases. Germline CDR1 and CDR2: LGHNA and YSLEER. The CDR3 has 15 amino acids. This chain's CDR3 is CASSSGTSSYNEQFF. For the CDR3, the DNA is TGCGCCAGCAGCTCCGGGACTAGCTCCTACAATGAGCAGTTCTTC.

This clonotype was seen a few times. The V gene is TRBV20-1, the J gene TRBJ2-1; 10 bases map to TRBD2. Germline assignment: CDR1 DFQATT and CDR2 SNEGSKA (reference sequence). J gave up 14 bases and V 2 bases, and 15 bases lay outside the gene matches. The CDR3 sequence is 15 residues long. This CDR3 reads CSARIPTSGNNMEFF. CDR3 bases: TGCAGTGCTAGAATTCCCACTAGCGGGAACAACATGGAGTTCTTC.

A few counts support this clonotype. The rearrangement uses TRBV10-2 and TRBJ2-7; 7 bases fit TRBD1. CDR1 and CDR2 (germline): WSHSY, SAAADI. This CDR3 is 14 amino acids long. V shed 6 bases, J shed 3 bases, and the junction held 8 bases outside the gene matches. As DNA, the CDR3 is TGCGCCAGCAGACCGGGACAGACCTTCTACGAGCAGTACTTC. This gives the protein CASRPGQTFYEQYF.

The chain is built from TRBV6-1 and TRBJ1-3; D is unresolved. The V and J ends lost 0 bases and 0 bases respectively, with 12 bases between them. The germline gives CDR1 MNHNS, CDR2 SASEGT. The CDR3 is 17 residues long. CDR3 residues: CASSEALGPGSGNTIYF. CDR3 bases: TGTGCCAGCAGTGAAGCGCTGGGTCCAGGCTCTGGAAACACCATATATTTT.

The table lists this clonotype with a few counts. The V call is TRBV5-1, the J call TRBJ1-3; TRBD1 might be the D (5 bases). The CDR3 extends over 16 amino acids. Trimming removed 2 bases from V and 0 bases from J, with 12 bases in between. Per germline, CDR1 SGHRS and CDR2 YFSETQ. The CDR3 loop reads CASSLGAMGSGNTIYF. In DNA, the CDR3 is TGCGCCAGCAGCTTAGGGGCGATGGGCTCTGGAAACACCATATATTTT.

The chain uses TRBV20-1 and TRBJ1-6; 7 bases match TRBD1. Germline CDR1 DFQATT, CDR2 SNEGSKA (reference sequence). V lost 6 bases and J lost 5; bases outside the gene matches: 7. CDR3 length: 14 residues. The CDR3 region is CSASQDRDNSPLHF. CDR3 DNA sequence: TGCAGTGCGTCCCAAGACAGGGATAATTCACCCCTCCACTTT.

This clonotype has just a few counts. The chain links TRBV4-3 to TRBJ2-1; TRBD2 is a possible D gene (6 bases). Trimming stripped 1 base from V and 6 bases from J, with 16 bases between. The germline CDR1 and CDR2 sequences are LGHNA and YSLEER. The CDR3 spans 16 residues. CDR3 sequence (DNA): TGCGCCAGCAGCCAAGGGGCGGGAAGAGTCCGCAATGAGCAGTTCTTC. Its protein is CASSQGAGRVRNEQFF.

The chain has TRBV5-4 and TRBJ2-6, with D unresolved. The CDR3 consists of 14 residues. V lost 2 bases, J lost 5 bases, and 8 bases lay in between. Germline CDR1 reads SGHNT; CDR2 reads YYREEE (reference sequence). The CDR3 protein is CASSFAEWANVLTF. DNA for the CDR3: TGTGCCAGCAGCTTCGCGGAGTGGGCCAACGTCCTGACTTTC.

This chain uses TRBV20-1 with TRBJ2-2, with 8 bases fitting TRBD2. The length of the CDR3 is 17 residues. The V gene end was trimmed by 0 bases and the J gene end by 5 bases; junction bases not matched to a gene: 11. Germline V lookup: CDR1 DFQATT, CDR2 SNEGSKA (reference sequence). This chain's CDR3 is CSARDQTSGAGTGELFF. CDR3 bases: TGCAGTGCTAGAGACCAAACTAGCGGAGCGGGGACCGGGGAGCTGTTTTTT.

The chain carries TRBV20-1 and TRBJ1-5, with D possibly matching TRBD1 (5 bases). V lost 6 bases and J 5 bases, leaving 11 bases between the germline ends. The CDR3 consists of 12 residues. The germline gives CDR1 DFQATT, CDR2 SNEGSKA (reference sequence). CDR3 DNA sequence: TGCAGTGCACCCGACAGAGATCAGCCCCAGCATTTT. Translating gives CSAPDRDQPQHF.

This clonotype has just a few counts. The chain uses TRBV7-9 and TRBJ2-3; D is undetermined. Germline loops: CDR1 SEHNR, CDR2 FQNEAQ (reference sequence). V lost 8 bases and J lost 5, with 17 bases in between. The CDR3 spans 14 residues. This CDR3 reads CASAEGFSGDTQYF. The CDR3 DNA reads TGTGCCAGCGCGGAAGGATTTTCGGGAGATACGCAGTATTTT.

J is TRBJ2-7 and V is TRBV4-3; no definite D call. V lost 0 bases and J lost 4, with 7 bases in between. The CDR3 covers 13 residues. Germline V lookup: CDR1 LGHNA, CDR2 YSLEER. Written as DNA, the CDR3 is TGCGCCAGCAGCCAAGATCGAGTGTACGAGCAGTACTTC. Protein: CASSQDRVYEQYF.